This T cell receptor beta chain is from a study of shared clonotypes between healthy human individuals. Broader study findings: Depth of sequencing was expected to influence donor clonotype sharing. Owing to a small donor count, the genetic and exposure-history diversity represented was limited.

Notes on this clone: No antigen is known for it.

All donors qualified as healthy HIV-negative adults and had experienced no recent acute infections or vaccinations. As originally analysed: ImmunoSEQ output held junction-only sequences without quality scores, so filtering differed. Produced via immunoSEQ multiplex PCR; TCRdb's table is partial and in-frame only. Clone size and the V and J calls come from that table; the DNA yielded D and trimming. The data hold under 600,000 clones, with 90% to 96% observed a single time. V shed 7 bases, J shed 1 base, and the junction held 15 bases outside the gene matches. Germline V lookup: CDR1 SGHAT, CDR2 FQDESV (reference sequence). CDR3 length equals 19 residues.

This rearrangement joins TRBV11-1 to TRBJ2-2, with 10 bases fitting TRBD2. This clonotype originated in a woman aged 25-40 years in good health. Specimen: naive CD4+ T cells sorted from blood. This sample's subset: CD45RA+ positively selected. The chain's CDR3 is CASTRSFTSGRVNTGELFF. In DNA, the CDR3 is TGTGCCAGCACCCGGAGCTTTACGAGCGGGAGGGTGAACACCGGGGAGCTGTTTTTT.